The entry below describes one TCR beta chain. This specimen comes from a study of siplizumab effects on memory and regulatory T cells. TCR templates, roughly 96,000 per sample, were assayed. Measured with immunoSEQ multiplex PCR; TCRdb has only the in-frame clones, and not every one. The sample contains about 56,000 clones, around 97% of which appear only once. Sequences were obtained from naive CD8+ T cells sorted from blood. The TCR comes from a human donor in good health.

The CDR3 bases are TGTGCCAGCAGCCAAGGTGACACTTTCTTT. Translated, it gives CASSQGDTFF. J is TRBJ1-1 and V is TRBV5-5; no firm D call. Germline V CDR1 and CDR2: SGHKS, YYEKEE (reference sequence). V was pared by 4 bases and J by 12 bases, with 10 bases between. CDR3 length: 10 residues.